Each of the 3 T cell receptor beta chains below was sequenced from the same sample in a study of CD8 T cells in ankylosing spondylitis (dated by TCRdb to about 2017). Overall results and qualifications from the work: A TCR beta motif made up of under ten highly homologous amino acid variants appeared to be characteristic of blood from ankylosing spondylitis patients.

The library was obtained by 5' RACE. Sequencing was performed on an Illumina HiSeq 2500. TCRdb reprocessed the public reads (quality trimming at Q25 with fastp, clone calling with MiXCR) and kept in-frame beta chains. Entries are consolidated by CDR3 protein sequence, retaining the most common genes and DNA. The sample records around 130,000 distinct CDR3 sequences, more than 15% of which are singletons. Roughly 30% of the sample comes from the top ten. These receptors have no known antigen. The sequencing sample was made of blood, either unsorted or a sorted T cell fraction (not recorded which). These receptors all stem from a male donor with ankylosing spondylitis.

The chain recombines TRBV4-3 with TRBJ2-2, with 7 positions matching TRBD2. Per the germline V gene, CDR1 is LGHNA and CDR2 is YSLEER. V lost 5 bases to trimming and J lost 3 bases; unmatched junction nucleotides: 6. The CDR3 extends over 15 amino acids. The CDR3 DNA follows: TGCGCCAGCAGCTACGACGGGGGGTACACCGGGGAGCTGTTTTTT. This encodes CASSYDGGYTGELFF.

The chain uses TRBV11-3 and TRBJ2-1; no clear D. Deletions cut 1 base from V and 6 bases from J, with 10 bases between. The CDR3 consists of 14 residues. Germline V gene lookup returns CDR1 SGHNT and CDR2 YENEEA. DNA for the CDR3: TGTGCCAGCAGCTTAGGGCCGGTTACCAATGAGCAGTTCTTC. This sequence encodes CASSLGPVTNEQFF. The full variable domain, its missing parts supplied by reference TRBV11-3 and TRBJ2-1, is EAGVVQSPRYKIIEKKQPVAFWCNPISGHNTLYWYLQNLGQGPELLIRYENEEAVDDSQLPKDRFSAERLKGVDSTLKIQPAELGDSAVYLCASSLGPVTNEQFFGPGTRLTVL.

The chain carries TRBV20-1 and TRBJ2-7; D call uncertain. This CDR3 is built from 14 residues. V was shortened by 1 base and J by 4 bases, with 14 bases between the two germline ends. Germline V gene lookup returns CDR1 DFQATT and CDR2 SNEGSKA (reference sequence). In nucleotides, the CDR3 is TGCAGTGCTAGAGGGGCCTTCACCGCTTACGAGCAGTACTTC. The encoded protein is CSARGAFTAYEQYF.